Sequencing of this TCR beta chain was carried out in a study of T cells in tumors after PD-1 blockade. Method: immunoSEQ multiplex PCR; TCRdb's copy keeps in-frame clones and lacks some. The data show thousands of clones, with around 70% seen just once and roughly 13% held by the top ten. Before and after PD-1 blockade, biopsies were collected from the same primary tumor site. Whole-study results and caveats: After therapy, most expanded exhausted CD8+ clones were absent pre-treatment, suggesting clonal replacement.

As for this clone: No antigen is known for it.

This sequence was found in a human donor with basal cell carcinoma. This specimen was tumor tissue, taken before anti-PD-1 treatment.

This chain's CDR3 is CASSLERGAYEQYF. CDR3 nucleotides: TGTGCCAGCAGCTTAGAGCGCGGGGCCTACGAGCAGTACTTC. The genes are TRBV7-6 and TRBJ2-7; a possible D gene is TRBD2 (6 bases). The germline V and J ends were trimmed by 1 base and 2 bases, with 9 bases remaining between them. The germline V gene has CDR1 SGHVS and CDR2 FNYEAQ. The CDR3 covers 14 residues.